The TCR beta chain under discussion was sequenced for a study of cytomegalovirus exposure and HLA in healthy donors. Findings and caveats of the study: Researchers catalogued roughly 150 TCR beta chains as cytomegalovirus-associated. Links to common viral pathogens appeared, in a later analysis, for several of the most significant clusters. Per published reports, the classifier diagnosed cytomegalovirus status with high specificity and sensitivity.

This clone was found a few times. Its matching antigen is unknown. 13 Jbeta primers and 60 Vbeta primers were used for the PCR. Measured with immunoSEQ multiplex PCR; TCRdb has only the in-frame clones, and not every one. The table records some 150,000 clones, around 78% of them present only once. CDR3 length equals 15 residues. The ends were cut back, 0 bases at V and 13 bases at J, with 16 bases in the middle. CDR1 is MNHEY, CDR2 SVGAGI, per germline. Input material: PBMCs. The TCR comes from a man between 35 and 55 years old in good health and CMV-seronegative. The rearrangement links TRBV6-5 to TRBJ1-6, with TRBD1 as a possible D gene (6 bases). Here the CDR3 reads CASSYSPGHPLPLHF. The DNA for the CDR3 is TGTGCCAGCAGTTACTCACCGGGACACCCTCTTCCCCTCCACTTT.